The 9 T cell receptor beta chains presented below share a single source sample, sequenced in a study of cytomegalovirus exposure and HLA in healthy donors (dated by TCRdb to about 2017). Library prep was done by the immunoSEQ multiplex PCR assay. For the multiplex PCR, a mixture combining 60 forward primers for TCR Vbeta segments and 13 reverse primers for TCR Jbeta segments was used. TCRdb retrieved this table from immuneACCESS and kept in-frame rearrangements only. Not all clones are present; in checked studies, unresolved V genes account for under half, and no reason is known for the remainder. The sample profile shows about 120,000 clones; 79% of them were found once. Roughly 2% of the sample is in the top ten clones. Sequences were obtained from PBMCs. These receptor sequences come from a man aged 18 to 30 in good health and CMV-seronegative.

The chain has TRBV30 and TRBJ1-3; TRBD1 might be the D (5 bases). Germline values: CDR1 GTSNPN, CDR2 SVGIG (reference sequence). V was clipped by 3 bases and J by 4 bases, with 13 bases between them. The CDR3 consists of 14 residues. The CDR3 sequence: CAWRGPHLGNTIYF. CDR3 DNA sequence: TGTGCCTGGAGGGGGCCCCACCTGGGAAACACCATATATTTT.

This clone was found once. The gene calls are TRBV15 and TRBJ2-5; tentatively, D is TRBD1 (6 bases). Germline CDR1 LNHNV, CDR2 YYDKDF (reference sequence). This CDR3 has 18 residues. The V end lost 1 base, the J end lost 2 bases, and 20 bases lay between the germline ends. The CDR3 reads CATSRVGWTGQLQETQYF. CDR3 nucleotide sequence: TGTGCCACCAGCAGAGTAGGTTGGACCGGACAGCTACAAGAGACCCAGTACTTC.

The CDR3 is CASSITGTGIGYTF. The CDR3 DNA reads as TGTGCCAGTAGTATCACCGGGACAGGCATTGGCTACACCTTC. The chain is built from TRBV19 and TRBJ1-2; 8 nucleotides agree with TRBD1. The V and J ends lost 3 bases and 7 bases, in that order; junction bases with no gene match: 7. Germline V gene sequence: CDR1 LNHDA, CDR2 SQIVND (reference sequence). The CDR3 is made up of 14 amino acids.

The J gene is TRBJ2-1, the V gene TRBV4-2, with 9 bases fitting TRBD1. Trimming cost V 4 bases and J 6 bases; bases outside gene matches: 7. The CDR3 spans 15 residues. Germline loops: CDR1 LGHNA, CDR2 YNFKEQ. The CDR3 reads CASSRTGQGINEQFF. In DNA, the CDR3 is TGTGCCAGCAGCCGAACAGGACAGGGGATCAATGAGCAGTTCTTC.

The V call is TRBV25-1, the J call TRBJ1-4; 7 bases are shared with TRBD1. The CDR3 runs 16 residues. The V gene end was trimmed by 3 bases and the J gene end by 5 bases; junction bases not matched to a gene: 9. Germline V gene data show CDR1 as MGHDK and CDR2 as SYGVNS. CDR3 DNA: TGTGCCAGCAGTGATTCCCTCGGGACAGTAAATGAAAAACTGTTTTTT. It specifies CASSDSLGTVNEKLFF. The entire variable domain, with the rest obtained from reference TRBV25-1 and TRBJ1-4, is as follows: EADIYQTPRYLVIGTGKKITLECSQTMGHDKMYWYQQDPGMELHLIHYSYGVNSTEKGDLSSESTVSRIRTEHFPLTLESARPSHTSQYLCASSDSLGTVNEKLFFGSGTQLSVL.

The V call is TRBV5-4, the J call TRBJ1-2; D gene uncertain. CDR1 is SGHNT and CDR2 is YYREEE in the germline V gene (reference sequence). V dropped 0 bases and J dropped 8 bases, with 8 bases sitting between them. The CDR3 runs 12 residues. CDR3 bases: TGTGCCAGCAGCTTGGATTCAGGAGGCTACACCTTC. Protein: CASSLDSGGYTF.

The V call is TRBV30, the J call TRBJ1-1; D not certain. Trimming shortened V by 2 bases and J by 0 bases, and 19 bases separated the two germline ends. The CDR3 totals 17 residues. Germline V gene sequence: CDR1 GTSNPN, CDR2 SVGIG (reference sequence). The CDR3 loop is CAWSMGVSLSMNTEAFF. The DNA of the CDR3 is TGTGCCTGGAGTATGGGAGTAAGTCTCTCAATGAACACTGAAGCTTTCTTT.

The chain links TRBV27 to TRBJ2-7; D may be TRBD2 (6 bases). This CDR3 region has 16 residues. Trimming removed 6 bases at V and 0 bases at J, with 18 bases between. CDR1 is MNHEY, CDR2 SMNVEV, per germline (reference sequence). The CDR3 loop is CASSSWGAGSSYEQYF. The CDR3 DNA reads as TGTGCCAGCAGCTCTTGGGGAGCGGGCAGCTCCTACGAGCAGTACTTC.

This clone appeared a few times. V is TRBV30 and J is TRBJ1-6, with 11 bases lining up with TRBD1. Germline lookup yields CDR1 GTSNPN and CDR2 SVGIG (reference sequence). Trimming took 6 bases from V and 7 from J; bases not matched to a gene: 5. The CDR3 runs to 14 residues. The CDR3 protein is CACGTGGRNSPLHF. The CDR3 DNA reads as TGTGCCTGCGGGACAGGGGGGCGGAATTCACCCCTCCACTTT. Combining the CDR3 with reference TRBV30 and TRBJ1-6 gives the whole variable domain SQTIHQWPATLVQPVGSPLSLECTVEGTSNPNLYWYRQAAGRGLQLLFYSVGIGQISSEVPQNLSASRPQDRQFILSSKKLLLSDSGFYLCACGTGGRNSPLHFGNGTRLTVT.